The 30 T cell receptor beta chains presented below share a single source sample, sequenced in a study of Ad26.COV2.S vaccination and SARS-CoV-2 variants. The treatment is: 19 received Ad26.COV2.S at low or high dose, single or two shots; about 5 received placebo; per-sample allocation not given. The samples were gathered on day 63 after the first injection of vaccine or placebo. Clones were read by immunoSEQ multiplex PCR, and TCRdb kept only the in-frame ones, dropping some. The sample lists around 500,000 clones; about 88% were seen once. The sequencing used peripheral blood, collected in a trial of Ad26.COV2.S vaccine versus placebo. The receptor source for this set is a person aged 18-65 years who received the Ad26.COV2.S COVID-19 vaccine or a placebo.

V usage is TRBV19 and J usage is TRBJ2-7, with 8 positions matching TRBD2. Per germline, CDR1 LNHDA and CDR2 SQIVND (reference sequence). J lost 3 bases, V lost 6 bases, and 7 bases had no gene match. CDR3 length: 14 amino acids. The CDR3: CASRRAGVGYEQYF. The CDR3 DNA sequence: TGTGCCAGTAGACGAGCGGGAGTGGGCTACGAGCAGTACTTC. Complete variable domain (other parts from reference TRBV19 and TRBJ2-7): DGGITQSPKYLFRKEGQNVTLSCEQNLNHDAMYWYRQDPGQGLRLIYYSQIVNDFQKGDIAEGYSVSREKKESFPLTVTSAQKNPTAFYLCASRRAGVGYEQYFGPGTRLTVT.

The CDR3 region is CAIQGGADTQYF. The DNA of the CDR3 is TGTGCCATTCAGGGAGGCGCAGATACGCAGTATTTT. This chain connects TRBV10-3 to TRBJ2-3; D possibly corresponds to TRBD2 (6 bases). CDR3 length equals 12 residues. Germline-derived CDR1 and CDR2 are ENHRY and SYGVKD. V was clipped by 9 bases and J by 4 bases, with 11 bases between them.

V is TRBV30 and J is TRBJ2-3; tentatively, D is TRBD2 (6 bases). V shed 5 bases and J shed 3 bases, with 15 bases lying between them. CDR3 length equals 14 residues. Looked up from germline, CDR1 is GTSNPN and CDR2 is SVGIG (reference sequence). The CDR3 protein is CAWVPNGRTDTQYF. CDR3 in DNA: TGTGCCTGGGTCCCTAACGGGAGAACAGATACGCAGTATTTT.

This clone has more than one count but fewer than ten. This chain's CDR3 is CASSFAGTGDKPQHF. The CDR3 DNA sequence: TGTGCCAGTAGTTTTGCTGGGACAGGGGATAAGCCCCAGCATTTT. The rearrangement joins TRBV19 to TRBJ1-5, with TRBD1 identical over 10 bases. This CDR3 is 15 amino acids long. With 5 bases clipped from V and 8 bases from J, the junction kept 9 bases outside the gene matches. CDR1 and CDR2 from the germline V gene are LNHDA and SQIVND (reference sequence).

This chain links TRBV7-2 with TRBJ2-6; D remains ambiguous. Trimming pared 5 bases from V and 0 bases from J, leaving 14 bases between. The CDR3 spans 17 residues. Germline assignment: CDR1 SGHTA and CDR2 FQGNSA. The CDR3 reads CASSQRHPASGANVLTF. The CDR3 coding sequence is TGTGCCAGCAGCCAGCGTCATCCGGCCTCTGGGGCCAACGTCCTGACTTTC.

About this clone itself: Other DNA sequences of this sample code for an identical CDR3. The V call is TRBV18, the J call TRBJ1-1; D remains unclear. Trimming left V 3 bases short and J 1 base short, with 9 bases between. Per the germline V gene, CDR1 is KGHSH and CDR2 is LQKENI. The CDR3 totals 14 residues. In DNA form, the CDR3 reads TGTGCCAGCTCACCGGGCACTCAGAACACTGAAGCTTTCTTT. It specifies CASSPGTQNTEAFF.

The V call is TRBV27, the J call TRBJ2-7; 7 bases agree with TRBD1. The germline V gene encodes CDR1 MNHEY and CDR2 SMNVEV (reference sequence). The CDR3 extends over 14 amino acids. With 5 bases clipped from V and 5 bases from J, the junction kept 9 bases outside the gene matches. In nucleotides, the CDR3 is TGTGCCAGCAGTAGGAAAGGGACAGTCCACGAGCAGTACTTC. Protein sequence: CASSRKGTVHEQYF.

The gene calls are TRBV7-2 and TRBJ1-6, with D perhaps matching TRBD1 (5 bases). The CDR3 totals 16 residues. From germline, CDR1 is SGHTA and CDR2 FQGNSA. The V gene lost 4 bases and the J gene lost 5 bases, with 15 bases spanning the gap. The chain's CDR3 is CASSSLTRGDNSPLHF. In nucleotides, the CDR3 is TGTGCCAGCAGCTCGCTGACGCGGGGGGATAATTCACCCCTCCACTTT.

This clone was seen only once. The chain carries TRBV7-2 and TRBJ1-5, with D unclear. Trimming took 1 base from V and 5 from J, leaving 9 bases between them. The germline gives CDR1 SGHTA, CDR2 FQGNSA. The CDR3 runs to 14 residues. The chain's CDR3 is CASSLGPGYQPQHF. Written as DNA, the CDR3 is TGTGCCAGCAGCTTAGGGCCCGGTTATCAGCCCCAGCATTTT.

The rearrangement links TRBV30 to TRBJ1-1, with D unresolved. From germline, CDR1 is GTSNPN and CDR2 SVGIG (reference sequence). The CDR3 runs 15 residues. Trimming left V 3 bases short and J 0 bases short, with 14 bases between. The CDR3 sequence is CAWRGSLTMNTEAFF. CDR3 bases: TGTGCCTGGAGGGGAAGCCTTACCATGAACACTGAAGCTTTCTTT.

The chain carries TRBV27 and TRBJ1-2; D might be TRBD1 (6 bases). Germline CDR1 reads MNHEY; CDR2 reads SMNVEV (reference sequence). CDR3 length: 14 residues. The V and J ends lost 4 bases and 5 bases respectively, with 14 bases between them. This chain's CDR3 is CASSSTTGRYGYTF. Written as DNA, the CDR3 is TGTGCCAGCAGTTCAACGACAGGACGGTATGGCTACACCTTC.

This clone has a handful of counts. V and J are TRBV9 and TRBJ2-1; 7 bases are a match to TRBD2. In germline, CDR1 is SGDLS, CDR2 YYNGEE. The CDR3 loop spans 16 amino acids. V trimming: 0 bases; J trimming: 8 bases; junction bases outside the gene matches: 11. The CDR3 loop is CASSVAAGVGVDEQFF. The DNA of the CDR3 is TGTGCCAGCAGCGTAGCGGCGGGAGTTGGTGTAGATGAGCAGTTCTTC.

The gene calls are TRBV6-1 and TRBJ2-7, with D maybe TRBD2 (7 bases). The CDR3 spans 14 residues. V was cut by 3 bases and J by 4 bases, with 13 bases left in between. The germline V gene has CDR1 MNHNS and CDR2 SASEGT. CDR3 region: CASSDGGGRYEQYF. DNA for the CDR3: TGTGCCAGCAGTGATGGGGGGGGCAGGTACGAGCAGTACTTC.

The chain carries TRBV6-1 and TRBJ1-1; TRBD1 agrees at 7 bases. After removal of 6 bases from V and 8 bases from J, the junction contained 9 bases not matched to a gene. The germline gives CDR1 MNHNS, CDR2 SASEGT. This CDR3 region has 13 residues. CDR3 in DNA: TGTGCCAGCAGAACCGAGGGGACAGCAGAAGCTTTCTTT. This sequence encodes CASRTEGTAEAFF.

The chain recombines TRBV16 with TRBJ1-5; D ambiguous. Trimming left V 0 bases short and J 1 base short, with 4 bases between. There are 14 residues in the CDR3. Per the germline V gene, CDR1 is KGHSY and CDR2 is FQNENV. The DNA for the CDR3 is TGTGCCAGCAGCCAATCCTCCAGCAATCAGCCCCAGCATTTT. It yields the protein CASSQSSSNQPQHF.

CDR3 DNA sequence: TGTGCCAGCAGCCCGCGGGCCAGGGACAGAACTGAAGCTTTCTTT. This sequence encodes CASSPRARDRTEAFF. The chain recombines TRBV5-6 with TRBJ1-1; 7 nucleotides match TRBD1. The CDR3 length is 15 residues. CDR1 and CDR2 (germline): SGHDT, YYEEEE. V shed 4 bases and J 5 bases; nucleotides not matched to a gene: 11.

This clone occurred once. CDR3 nucleotides: TGTGCCACCAGTGACCCCCAGACTAGGCACAATGAGCAGTTCTTC. Translated: CATSDPQTRHNEQFF. V and J are TRBV24-1 and TRBJ2-1, with D perhaps matching TRBD2 (6 bases). This CDR3 region has 15 residues. From germline, CDR1 is KGHDR and CDR2 SFDVKD. Trimming shortened V by 4 bases and J by 5 bases, and 14 bases separated the two germline ends.

This clone was seen only once. The chain employs TRBV5-1 and TRBJ2-1; 8 positions match TRBD2. Germline V lookup: CDR1 SGHRS, CDR2 YFSETQ. The CDR3 length is 16 residues. Unmatched junction bases numbered 5, after V lost 3 bases and J lost 0 bases. The CDR3 sequence: CASSWLRGASYNEQFF. The CDR3, as DNA: TGCGCCAGCAGCTGGCTGCGGGGGGCCTCCTACAATGAGCAGTTCTTC. Full variable domain (missing parts from reference TRBV5-1 and TRBJ2-1): KAGVTQTPRYLIKTRGQQVTLSCSPISGHRSVSWYQQTPGQGLQFLFEYFSETQRNKGNFPGRFSGRQFSNSRSEMNVSTLELGDSALYLCASSWLRGASYNEQFFGPGTRLTVL.

This chain joins TRBV11-2 and TRBJ1-2; no clear D gene. Germline CDR1 reads SGHAT; CDR2 reads FQNNGV. Trimming stripped 4 bases from V and 8 bases from J, with 11 bases between. This CDR3 is built from 12 residues. For the CDR3, the DNA is TGTGCCAGCAGCTCAAATACGGTCGGCTACACCTTC. Residues: CASSSNTVGYTF. Full variable domain (rest looked up from reference TRBV11-2 and TRBJ1-2): EAGVAQSPRYKIIEKRQSVAFWCNPISGHATLYWYQQILGQGPKLLIQFQNNGVVDDSQLPKDRFSAERLKGVDSTLKIQPAKLEDSAVYLCASSSNTVGYTFGSGTRLTVV.

The chain is built from TRBV7-9 and TRBJ2-7; 9 nucleotides agree with TRBD1. The CDR3 loop spans 15 amino acids. The germline CDR1 and CDR2 sequences are SEHNR and FQNEAQ (reference sequence). The V segment lost 1 base and the J segment 6 bases; nucleotides outside the gene matches: 7. The CDR3 region has the DNA TGTGCCAGCAGCTTAGTCAGGACAGGGGATCCCGAGCAGTACTTC. The encoded protein is CASSLVRTGDPEQYF.

The chain carries TRBV5-1 and TRBJ2-3; maybe TRBD2 (5 bases). V shed 2 bases and J shed 0 bases, with 13 bases lying between them. This CDR3 has 16 residues. Germline V lookup: CDR1 SGHRS, CDR2 YFSETQ. The CDR3 sequence is CASSFTGIISTDTQYF. Written as DNA, the CDR3 is TGCGCCAGCAGCTTTACGGGAATAATTAGCACAGATACGCAGTATTTT.

This clone has a single count. Written as DNA, the CDR3 is TGTGCCAGCAGTAGGCGCCTGACAGGTAACACTGAAGCTTTCTTT. It is translated as CASSRRLTGNTEAFF. This chain connects TRBV27 to TRBJ1-1, with a tentative D call TRBD1 (6 bases). Germline V CDR1 and CDR2: MNHEY, SMNVEV (reference sequence). V lost 5 bases and J 2 bases, leaving 15 bases between the germline ends. The length of the CDR3 is 15 residues.

The chain has TRBV15 and TRBJ2-7; D is possibly TRBD1 or TRBD2 (5 bases each). The germline V and J ends were trimmed by 5 bases and 4 bases, with 18 bases remaining between them. The CDR3 is 15 residues long. The germline gives CDR1 LNHNV, CDR2 YYDKDF (reference sequence). CDR3 in DNA: TGTGCCACCAGCCGGTCCGGGACCGGTTCATACGAGCAGTACTTC. Translation: CATSRSGTGSYEQYF.

The CDR3 DNA follows: TGTGCCAGCAGCTTATCAGGTCCAAAGTTGGGAACTGAAGCTTTCTTT. Translation gives CASSLSGPKLGTEAFF. The V and J genes are TRBV7-9 and TRBJ1-1; no clear D. With 2 bases removed from V and 5 bases from J, the gap between germline ends came to 18 bases. The CDR3 sequence is 16 residues long. In germline, CDR1 is SEHNR, CDR2 FQNEAQ (reference sequence).

Details on this clone: Additional DNA sequences in this sample encode the identical CDR3. The chain is built from TRBV7-2 and TRBJ2-7, with unresolved D. The V gene's germline CDR1 is SGHTA and CDR2 FQGNSA. V lost 0 bases, J lost 2 bases, and 8 bases lay in between. The CDR3 totals 14 residues. The CDR3 protein is CASSLAGMTYEQYF. CDR3 sequence (DNA): TGTGCCAGCAGCTTAGCGGGGATGACCTACGAGCAGTACTTC.

This chain's CDR3 is CASSLDWKGSEQYF. For the CDR3, the DNA is TGTGCCAGCAGCTTAGATTGGAAAGGGAGCGAGCAGTACTTC. J is TRBJ2-7 and V is TRBV7-2, with D perhaps TRBD2 (5 bases). The germline CDR1 and CDR2 sequences are SGHTA and FQGNSA. V lost 1 base to trimming and J lost 6 bases, with 13 bases between them. This CDR3 spans 14 amino acids.

CDR3 protein: CASSEPGQGSYEQYF. For the CDR3, the DNA is TGTGCCAGCAGTGAACCGGGACAGGGATCCTACGAGCAGTACTTC. V gene TRBV25-1 combines with J gene TRBJ2-7, with 9 positions matching TRBD1. This CDR3 spans 15 amino acids. With V trimmed by 2 bases and J by 1 base, 3 bases remained unmatched. Germline V lookup: CDR1 MGHDK, CDR2 SYGVNS.

The chain uses TRBV7-3 and TRBJ1-1, with D possibly being TRBD1 (5 bases). The CDR3 covers 13 residues. The V gene lost 5 bases and the J gene lost 1 base, with 8 bases spanning the gap. CDR1 is SGHTA and CDR2 is FQGTGA in the germline V gene. CDR3 sequence: CASSVGQNTEAFF. The CDR3 DNA reads as TGTGCCAGCAGCGTCGGACAGAACACTGAAGCTTTCTTT. Filled out from reference TRBV7-3 and TRBJ1-1, the complete variable domain reads GAGVSQTPSNKVTEKGKYVELRCDPISGHTALYWYRQSLGQGPEFLIYFQGTGAADDSGLPNDRFFAVRPEGSVSTLKIQRTERGDSAVYLCASSVGQNTEAFFGQGTRLTVV.

The rearrangement uses TRBV20-1 and TRBJ2-1; D is undetermined. This CDR3 spans 11 amino acids. Germline loops: CDR1 DFQATT, CDR2 SNEGSKA (reference sequence). Deletions cut 0 bases from V and 8 bases from J, with 5 bases between. CDR3 DNA sequence: TGCAGTGCTAGAGATATGGATGAGCAGTTCTTC. Translated, it gives CSARDMDEQFF.

The CDR3 region is CASSFGFEKLFF. CDR3 coding DNA: TGTGCCAGCAGTTTTGGGTTTGAAAAACTGTTTTTT. The chain carries TRBV12-3 or TRBV12-4 and TRBJ1-4; D uncertain. The CDR3 loop spans 12 amino acids. V was trimmed by 3 bases and J by 7 bases, leaving 6 bases between them.